In this sample, the clone carrying this T cell receptor (beta chain) turned up a few times. Its antigen remains unknown. A much larger clone is a single base away; this may be a read error. The record originates from a study of T-cell reconstitution after alpha-beta-depleted transplantation in children. Points from the study as a whole: There were reportedly several hundred expanded graft clones from which alpha-beta T cells came about two months after transplant. In some patients, recipient T cells and intrathymic progenitors surviving conditioning explained high day-60 diversity. By one year post-transplant, T-cell counts and diversity largely arose from T cells that were newly produced.

The CDR3 totals 16 residues. In germline, CDR1 is DFQATT, CDR2 SNEGSKA (reference sequence). This sample's TCRbeta library carried unique molecular identifier barcodes. Each CDR3 protein gets one entry after TCRdb re-called the PCR reads with MiXCR. The sample contains 95,000 to 150,000 distinct CDR3 sequences, under 25% of which appear only once. This chain uses TRBV20-1 with TRBJ2-1; 10 bases map to TRBD2. The sample was PBMCs, mostly from graft donor cells, taken 180 days after TCRalphabeta/CD19-depleted stem cell transplant. This TCR derives from a male patient between 2 and 10 years old who had a stem cell transplant for chronic granulomatous disease, so the T cells may come from the graft donor. DNA of the CDR3: TGCTGTGCTATTAGCGGGGGGACCTTCTCCTACAATGAGCAGTTCTTC. Amino acid sequence: CCAISGGTFSYNEQFF.